Following are 20 T cell receptor beta chains from one sample sequenced in a study of response to subunit inactivated influenza vaccine (dated by TCRdb to 2016 to 2019). Libraries were made using RT-PCR. Reads for this sample came from an Illumina HiSeq 2500. TCRdb handled the public reads itself, with Q25 trimming in fastp and clone calling in MiXCR, and kept productive beta chains. Identical CDR3 proteins give one entry, which carries the most common genes and DNA. Present in this sample are roughly 650,000 distinct CDR3 sequences, 12% to 15% of which were seen just once. The ten most abundant clones make up less than 8.5% of the sample. Sample: PBMCs from blood, taken around 15 days before vaccination. Receptor source: a man between 45 and 60 years old who received an inactivated influenza vaccine. Donor details come from another sample of the same person, matched by shared clones.

This clonotype was detected only a few times. The chain employs TRBV7-6 and TRBJ2-1, with 13 bases fitting TRBD2. The CDR3 sequence is 20 residues long. Germline V gives CDR1 SGHVS, CDR2 FNYEAQ. V dropped 2 bases and J dropped 3; count of bases not matched to a gene: 13. CDR3 loop: CASSLKLRLAGGSNYNEQFF. The CDR3 DNA follows: TGTGCCAGCAGCTTAAAGTTACGACTAGCGGGGGGATCTAACTACAATGAGCAGTTCTTC.

V is TRBV6-1 and J is TRBJ1-5, with 9 bases matching TRBD1. The length of the CDR3 is 16 residues. Germline V CDR1 and CDR2: MNHNS, SASEGT. Losses at the gene ends were 6 bases for V and 0 bases for J; bases not matched to a gene: 6. The chain's CDR3 is CASSRGTGFSNQPQHF. The CDR3 DNA reads as TGTGCCAGCAGCCGCGGGACAGGGTTTAGCAATCAGCCCCAGCATTTT.

This clonotype has just a few counts. This chain connects TRBV29-1 to TRBJ2-6; D call uncertain. The CDR3 loop spans 16 amino acids. V was pared by 5 bases and J by 0 bases, with 14 bases between. Germline V CDR1 and CDR2: SQVTM, ANQGSEA. The DNA of the CDR3 is TGCAGCGTTCACGCCCCGGACCCCTCTGGGGCCAACGTCCTGACTTTC. Protein sequence: CSVHAPDPSGANVLTF.

This clonotype was detected many times. The chain couples TRBV5-1 to TRBJ2-2, with TRBD1 matching over 11 bases. The V and J ends lost 2 bases and 4 bases, in that order; junction bases with no gene match: 4. Per germline, CDR1 SGHRS and CDR2 YFSETQ. The CDR3 sequence is 16 residues long. The CDR3 loop reads CASSFGTGGGTGELFF. The CDR3 region has the DNA TGCGCCAGCAGCTTTGGGACAGGGGGAGGCACCGGGGAGCTGTTTTTT. Complete variable domain (other parts from reference TRBV5-1 and TRBJ2-2): KAGVTQTPRYLIKTRGQQVTLSCSPISGHRSVSWYQQTPGQGLQFLFEYFSETQRNKGNFPGRFSGRQFSNSRSEMNVSTLELGDSALYLCASSFGTGGGTGELFFGEGSRLTVL.

This sequence joins TRBV5-6 and TRBJ2-7; 11 positions match TRBD2. V lost 8 bases and J lost 7; bases outside the gene matches: 8. The CDR3 totals 13 residues. Germline CDR1 is SGHDT and CDR2 is YYEEEE. The CDR3 bases are TGTGCCAGTACTAGCGGGGGAGTCAGAGAGCAGTACTTC. Its translation: CASTSGGVREQYF.

The chain employs TRBV20-1 and TRBJ2-1; D unclear. CDR1 is DFQATT, CDR2 SNEGSKA, per germline (reference sequence). Deletions cut 0 bases from V and 3 bases from J, with 6 bases between. The CDR3 is 13 residues long. This CDR3 reads CSAREGLYNEQFF. CDR3 in DNA: TGCAGTGCTAGAGAAGGGCTCTACAATGAGCAGTTCTTC.

The table lists this clonotype with a few counts. V is TRBV4-1 and J is TRBJ2-6; 8 nucleotides agree with TRBD1. V shed 6 bases and J 0 bases; nucleotides not matched to a gene: 10. The CDR3 runs to 18 residues. Per the germline V gene, CDR1 is MGHRA and CDR2 is YSYEKL. CDR3 bases: TGCGCCAGCAGACCCGTCAGGACAGGGAGCTCTGGGGCCAACGTCCTGACTTTC. Its protein product is CASRPVRTGSSGANVLTF.

The rearrangement links TRBV7-8 to TRBJ1-6; D ambiguous. Germline V CDR1 and CDR2: SGHVS, FQNEAQ. With 5 bases removed from V and 9 bases from J, the gap between germline ends came to 11 bases. The CDR3 is made up of 13 amino acids. CDR3 coding DNA: TGTGCCAGCAGCCCTTCGGTCTCTTCACCCCTCCACTTT. Encoded protein: CASSPSVSSPLHF.

Only a few counts were recorded for this clonotype. The rearrangement joins TRBV7-9 to TRBJ2-1; the D gene is possibly TRBD2 (6 bases). Germline loops: CDR1 SEHNR, CDR2 FQNEAQ (reference sequence). V was cut by 2 bases and J by 10 bases, with 12 bases left in between. The CDR3 extends over 13 amino acids. The CDR3 loop reads CASSLPGTHEQFF. In DNA form, the CDR3 reads TGTGCCAGCAGCTTACCCGGGACTCACGAGCAGTTCTTC.

The rearrangement links TRBV6-5 to TRBJ2-7, with 7 bases fitting TRBD1. The CDR3 is made up of 14 amino acids. The V gene's germline CDR1 is MNHEY and CDR2 SVGAGI. The ends lost 5 bases at V and 3 bases at J; junction bases unmatched: 7. The CDR3 protein is CASSESRGRYEQYF. CDR3 nucleotides: TGTGCCAGCAGTGAGTCGAGGGGGCGCTACGAGCAGTACTTC.

For the CDR3, the DNA is TGTGCCAGCAGCCCTTCGCTGGGGCCCAATGAGCAGTTCTTC. This codes for CASSPSLGPNEQFF. J is TRBJ2-1 and V is TRBV3-1, with D tentatively TRBD1 (5 bases). The CDR3 is 14 residues long. CDR1 is LGHDT and CDR2 is YNNKEL in the germline V gene (reference sequence). Trimming pared 4 bases from V and 6 bases from J, leaving 13 bases between.

The V and J genes are TRBV5-6 and TRBJ1-1; maybe TRBD1 (5 bases). The CDR3 extends over 16 amino acids. CDR1 is SGHDT and CDR2 is YYEEEE in the germline V gene. The V end lost 0 bases, the J end lost 4 bases, and 16 bases lay between the germline ends. The CDR3 is CASSLDPVGLGTEAFF. The CDR3 region has the DNA TGTGCCAGCAGCTTGGACCCAGTGGGGCTCGGCACTGAAGCTTTCTTT.

The chain links TRBV30 to TRBJ1-5, with TRBD1 matching over 8 bases. This CDR3 comprises 13 residues. Germline V gene lookup returns CDR1 GTSNPN and CDR2 SVGIG (reference sequence). Germline trimming cut 3 bases from V and 7 bases from J; bases unmatched to any gene: 5. CDR3 nucleotide sequence: TGTGCCTGGAGCTTACAGGGGGTACAGCCCCAGCATTTT. Translation gives CAWSLQGVQPQHF.

This sequence joins TRBV4-1 and TRBJ2-1; 8 positions match TRBD1. CDR3 length equals 16 residues. V was clipped by 5 bases and J by 4 bases; unmatched bases: 10. The germline CDR1 and CDR2 sequences are MGHRA and YSYEKL. CDR3 coding DNA: TGCGCCAGCAGCAACGGACAGGGAAGGTCATACAATGAGCAGTTCTTC. Translating it yields CASSNGQGRSYNEQFF.

The gene calls are TRBV12-3 or TRBV12-4 and TRBJ1-1; the match to TRBD1 covers 8 bases. The junction had 2 bases not matched to a gene; V was cut back by 0 bases and J by 8 bases. This CDR3 has 13 amino acids. The chain's CDR3 is CASSLAWTGEAFF. The DNA for the CDR3 is TGTGCCAGCAGTTTAGCTTGGACAGGGGAAGCTTTCTTT.

The chain joins TRBV19 to TRBJ2-3; D possibly matches TRBD1 or TRBD2 (6 bases each). The CDR3 runs 14 residues. The ends were cut back, 8 bases at V and 2 bases at J, with 14 bases in the middle. In germline, CDR1 is LNHDA, CDR2 SQIVND (reference sequence). The CDR3 bases are TGTGCCAGTTTTGGGGGGCGCGACACAGATACGCAGTATTTT. Its translation: CASFGGRDTDTQYF.

J is TRBJ2-5 and V is TRBV29-1, with D perhaps assigned TRBD1 or TRBD2 (6 bases each). The CDR3 runs to 16 residues. V lost 1 base and J 2 bases, leaving 17 bases between the germline ends. Germline assignment: CDR1 SQVTM and CDR2 ANQGSEA. The CDR3 sequence is CSVEGGRGPRQETQYF. CDR3 in DNA: TGCAGCGTTGAAGGGGGCCGGGGGCCCCGACAAGAGACCCAGTACTTC.

V usage is TRBV24-1 and J usage is TRBJ2-2; a possible D gene is TRBD1 (6 bases). Germline-derived CDR1 and CDR2 are KGHDR and SFDVKD. This CDR3 region has 18 residues. Trimming took off 4 bases at V and 0 bases at J, with 17 bases between the two ends. CDR3 protein: CATSDTGNPKSNTGELFF. CDR3 bases: TGTGCCACCAGTGACACAGGGAACCCAAAATCGAACACCGGGGAGCTGTTTTTT.

The rearrangement links TRBV30 to TRBJ2-7, with 10 bases fitting TRBD1. The CDR3 contains 15 residues. Unmatched junction bases numbered 6, after V lost 0 bases and J lost 4 bases. The V gene's germline CDR1 is GTSNPN and CDR2 SVGIG (reference sequence). This chain's CDR3 is CAWSVGPGQGYEQYF. CDR3 nucleotides: TGTGCCTGGAGTGTGGGACCGGGACAGGGGTACGAGCAGTACTTC.

This clonotype was observed a few times. V gene TRBV20-1 combines with J gene TRBJ2-1; 9 nucleotides agree with TRBD1. The germline CDR1 and CDR2 sequences are DFQATT and SNEGSKA (reference sequence). V trimming: 3 bases; J trimming: 5 bases; junction bases outside the gene matches: 8. The CDR3 extends over 15 amino acids. The CDR3 coding sequence is TGCAGTGCTAGGTCCCACAGGGGGCGAAACAATGAGCAGTTCTTC. Amino acids: CSARSHRGRNNEQFF.